The 23 T cell receptor beta chains below come from one sample, sequenced in a study of blood T cells in healthy people across ages (dated by TCRdb to between 2015 and 2016). Library preparation used 5' RACE. A second PCR of about 6 to 12 cycles was run with a J-beta primer mix and a sample-barcoded 5' primer. TCRdb reworked the public reads: Q25 trimming with fastp, MiXCR clone assembly, productive beta chains retained. Entries that share a CDR3 protein sequence are merged under the most common genes and DNA. This sample lists some 1.8 million distinct CDR3 sequences; around 42% were detected once. The ten largest clones take up 23% of the sample. Material for sequencing was blood. The receptor source for this set is a human donor in good health.

This chain joins TRBV20-1 and TRBJ1-3; no clear D gene. V was trimmed by 0 bases and J by 0 bases, leaving 6 bases between them. Germline V CDR1 and CDR2: DFQATT, SNEGSKA (reference sequence). The CDR3 is 14 amino acids. The CDR3 DNA sequence: TGCAGTGCTAGAGAAGTCAACTCTGGAAACACCATATATTTT. This codes for CSAREVNSGNTIYF.

The chain links TRBV7-2 to TRBJ1-2; D not certain. Looked up from germline, CDR1 is SGHTA and CDR2 is FQGNSA. Trimming took off 5 bases at V and 4 bases at J, with 8 bases between the two ends. The CDR3 runs 12 residues. CDR3 DNA: TGTGCCAGCAGCATGGGCGGCTATGGCTACACCTTC. This encodes CASSMGGYGYTF. Looking up the rest from reference TRBV7-2 and TRBJ1-2 gives the full variable domain: GAGVSQSPSNKVTEKGKDVELRCDPISGHTALYWYRQSLGQGLEFLIYFQGNSAPDKSGLPSDRFSAERTGGSVSTLTIQRTQQEDSAVYLCASSMGGYGYTFGSGTRLTVV.

The chain couples TRBV19 to TRBJ2-4; TRBD2 matches 7 bases. V shed 4 bases and J 5 bases; nucleotides not matched to a gene: 5. The CDR3 has 14 amino acids. Looked up from germline, CDR1 is LNHDA and CDR2 is SQIVND (reference sequence). The CDR3 region has the DNA TGTGCCAGTAGTAAGTCGGGGGGAGAAAACATTCAGTACTTC. Protein product: CASSKSGGENIQYF.

This chain connects TRBV27 to TRBJ2-3, with 9 bases fitting TRBD2. Germline CDR1 MNHEY, CDR2 SMNVEV (reference sequence). Trimming cost V 10 bases and J 1 base; bases outside gene matches: 15. This CDR3 has 17 amino acids. The CDR3 sequence is CATKKLTVAGGTDTQYF. DNA for the CDR3: TGTGCCACCAAGAAACTAACCGTAGCGGGGGGCACAGATACGCAGTATTTT.

A word on this clonotype: This may arise from a read error, as a much more abundant clone is one base away. The chain couples TRBV5-1 to TRBJ2-1; the match to TRBD2 covers 9 bases. CDR1 is SGHRS and CDR2 is YFSETQ in the germline V gene. With V trimmed by 0 bases and J by 2 bases, 3 bases remained unmatched. This CDR3 spans 16 amino acids. CDR3 sequence: CASSLAGGGAYNEQFF. The CDR3 nucleotides read TGCGCCAGCAGCTTGGCCGGCGGGGGGGCCTACAATGAGCAGTTCTTC.

The gene calls are TRBV20-1 and TRBJ1-2; tentative D call: TRBD1 (5 bases). Looked up from germline, CDR1 is DFQATT and CDR2 is SNEGSKA (reference sequence). This CDR3 has 15 amino acids. Trimming shortened V by 6 bases and J by 5 bases, and 22 bases separated the two germline ends. In DNA, the CDR3 is TGCAGTGCCCTCGGGGGGGGTCAAGATGTGTATGGCTACACCTTC. It specifies CSALGGGQDVYGYTF.

The chain recombines TRBV6-1 with TRBJ1-2; D call uncertain. The CDR3 sequence is 13 residues long. Germline-derived CDR1 and CDR2 are MNHNS and SASEGT. Between the trimmed V and J ends, which lost 4 bases and 1 base, there was a span of 7 bases. The DNA of the CDR3 is TGTGCCAGCAGTGGGGGAGTTAACTATGGCTACACCTTC. Encoded protein: CASSGGVNYGYTF.

With respect to this clonotype: An end of the junction differs from the germline gene, which may be a read error. The rearrangement uses TRBV7-3 and TRBJ1-2; D is uncertain. CDR3 size: 13 residues. Germline V gene sequence: CDR1 SGHTA, CDR2 FQGTGA. The CDR3: CASSITPAYGYTF. The CDR3 region has the DNA TGTGCCAGCAGCATAACCCCAGCGTATGGCTACACCTTC.

This chain links TRBV12-3 or TRBV12-4 with TRBJ2-1; no reliable D call. The germline V and J ends were trimmed by 7 bases and 6 bases, with 10 bases remaining between them. CDR3 length: 12 residues. DNA for the CDR3: TGTGCCAGCACGGAAGTGGGCAATGAGCAGTTCTTC. This translates into CASTEVGNEQFF.

The rearrangement links TRBV2 to TRBJ2-1; D unresolved. The J call may be wrong; the DNA end is better matched by TRBJ2-4. The germline gives CDR1 SNHLY, CDR2 FYNNEI. CDR3 length: 14 residues. The CDR3 here is CASSVLPPQETQYF. The CDR3 region has the DNA TGTGCCAGCAGTGTCTTACCGCCCCAAGAGACTCAGTACTTC.

The chain couples TRBV28 to TRBJ2-7; no definite D call. V shed 8 bases and J shed 2 bases, with 19 bases lying between them. Germline-derived CDR1 and CDR2 are MDHEN and SYDVKM. The CDR3 covers 15 residues. The CDR3 nucleotides read TGTGCCAGCTCTCATTCGTCCCAAACCCCCTACGAGCAGTACTTC. This translates into CASSHSSQTPYEQYF. The variable domain in full, completed from reference TRBV28 and TRBJ2-7, reads DVKVTQSSRYLVKRTGEKVFLECVQDMDHENMFWYRQDPGLGLRLIYFSYDVKMKEKGDIPEGYSVSREKKERFSLILESASTNQTSMYLCASSHSSQTPYEQYFGPGTRLTVT.

A remark on this clonotype: The germline gene is not matched at one end of the junction; a read error may be the cause. The V gene is TRBV20-1, the J gene TRBJ2-1; TRBD2 is a possible D gene (6 bases). The CDR3 runs 17 residues. The germline V gene has CDR1 DFQATT and CDR2 SNEGSKA (reference sequence). CDR3 nucleotides: TGCAGTCCCCGGCGGGGCCAGGGCCAGATCTCCTACAGTGAGCAGTTCTTC. This encodes CSPRRGQGQISYSEQFF.

The chain has TRBV6-6 and TRBJ1-2, with D tentatively TRBD1 (6 bases). Germline lookup yields CDR1 MNHNY and CDR2 SVGAGI (reference sequence). Trimming removed 6 bases from V and 8 bases from J, with 19 bases in between. The CDR3 is 14 residues long. The CDR3 is CASSQDSNEIGYTF. The CDR3 DNA sequence: TGTGCCAGCAGCCAGGACAGCAATGAGATAGGCTACACCTTC.

The chain recombines TRBV7-6 with TRBJ1-4, with 11 nucleotides matching TRBD1. V gave up 2 bases and J gave up 3 bases; unmatched junction bases: 8. The CDR3 is made up of 18 amino acids. The germline V gene has CDR1 SGHVS and CDR2 FNYEAQ. The CDR3 DNA reads TGTGCCAGCAGCTTACGACCGGGACAGGGGGAAGCTAATGAAAAACTGTTTTTT. Its protein product is CASSLRPGQGEANEKLFF.

In this sample, this clonotype turned up a few times. This chain joins TRBV7-2 and TRBJ2-5; D is possibly TRBD2 (5 bases). Per the germline V gene, CDR1 is SGHTA and CDR2 is FQGNSA. This CDR3 comprises 15 residues. V lost 2 bases to trimming and J lost 5 bases, with 15 bases between them. CDR3 nucleotides: TGTGCCAGCAGCTTACGAGGGTTCGATACTGAGACCCAGTACTTC. Protein sequence: CASSLRGFDTETQYF.

This clonotype was counted between two and nine times. In DNA form, the CDR3 reads TGCGCCAGCAGCCAAGCAGGACGGCATAATGAAAAACTGTTTTTT. Protein product: CASSQAGRHNEKLFF. V and J are TRBV4-3 and TRBJ1-4; D gene uncertain. Germline CDR1 LGHNA, CDR2 YSLEER. This CDR3 is 15 amino acids long. Trimming left V 1 base short and J 4 bases short, with 10 bases between.

The chain joins TRBV5-1 to TRBJ2-6, with 7 bases aligning to TRBD1. The J segment lost 0 bases and the V segment lost 2 bases, leaving 5 bases of the junction unmatched. CDR3 length equals 17 residues. In germline, CDR1 is SGHRS, CDR2 YFSETQ. CDR3: CASSFGTEDSGANVLTF. CDR3 coding DNA: TGCGCCAGCAGCTTCGGGACAGAAGACTCTGGGGCCAACGTCCTGACTTTC.

V and J are TRBV2 and TRBJ1-4; no firm D call. The CDR3 has 13 amino acids. The germline gives CDR1 SNHLY, CDR2 FYNNEI. V was pared by 4 bases and J by 8 bases, with 11 bases between. For the CDR3, the DNA is TGTGCCAGCAGTGGGAGGGAAGGCGAAAAACTGTTTTTT. Its translation is CASSGREGEKLFF.

The chain carries TRBV7-3 and TRBJ2-3, with D hard to call. The CDR3 sequence is 13 residues long. Trimming pared 4 bases from V and 5 bases from J, leaving 10 bases between. Germline V gene data show CDR1 as SGHTA and CDR2 as FQGTGA. CDR3 nucleotides: TGTGCCAGCAGCTCGTTTGGGATAGATACGCAGTATTTT. Amino acid sequence: CASSSFGIDTQYF.

This clonotype was recorded once. The rearrangement joins TRBV7-9 to TRBJ1-5; the match to TRBD1 covers 8 bases. Trimming at V came to 1 base and at J to 9 bases, leaving 8 bases not matched to a gene. CDR3 length equals 15 residues. Looked up from germline, CDR1 is SEHNR and CDR2 is FQNEAQ (reference sequence). The CDR3 DNA reads TGTGCCAGCAGCTTAGGGACAGGGTCCTGGGGGCCCCAGCATTTT. Protein sequence: CASSLGTGSWGPQHF.

This rearrangement joins TRBV5-1 to TRBJ2-1; tentative D call: TRBD2 (5 bases). The CDR3 is 15 residues long. The V and J ends lost 3 bases and 2 bases respectively, with 12 bases between them. Per the germline V gene, CDR1 is SGHRS and CDR2 is YFSETQ. CDR3 amino acids: CASSSTPGTYNEQFF. The CDR3 DNA reads as TGCGCCAGCAGCTCAACCCCCGGGACCTACAATGAGCAGTTCTTC.

This clonotype occurred once. A much larger clone lies a single base off, so this may be a read error. This chain joins TRBV12-3 or TRBV12-4 and TRBJ2-7; the D call may be TRBD1 or TRBD2 (7 bases each). This CDR3 spans 13 amino acids. The CDR3 loop is CASSPDRDYGQYF. The CDR3 bases are TGTGCCAGCAGTCCTGACAGGGACTACGGGCAGTACTTC.

This chain joins TRBV7-9 and TRBJ2-1; tentatively, D is TRBD1 or TRBD2 (5 bases each). Per the germline V gene, CDR1 is SEHNR and CDR2 is FQNEAQ (reference sequence). The germline V and J ends were trimmed by 4 bases and 7 bases, with 14 bases remaining between them. The CDR3 contains 14 residues. The CDR3: CASSWGRKENEQFF. The CDR3, as DNA: TGTGCCAGCAGCTGGGGACGGAAAGAGAATGAGCAGTTCTTC.